These 18 T cell receptor beta chains originate from one sample sequenced in a study of T cells in localized non-small cell lung cancer. Libraries were prepared by immunoSEQ multiplex PCR; TCRdb keeps only in-frame clonotypes and omits some of them. Of more than 30,000 clones listed, about nine tenths are singletons. The material was peripheral blood, obtained before any cancer treatment. The receptors were gathered from a male donor at least 60 years old with stage III lung adenocarcinoma.

This clone has a handful of counts. The chain joins TRBV28 to TRBJ2-5, with TRBD1 matching over 7 bases. This CDR3 spans 13 amino acids. Germline CDR1 and CDR2: MDHEN and SYDVKM. The V gene end was trimmed by 5 bases and the J gene end by 5 bases; junction bases not matched to a gene: 5. The CDR3 sequence: CASSKGGRETQYF. The CDR3 DNA is TGTGCCAGCAGTAAAGGGGGCAGGGAGACCCAGTACTTC.

The V and J genes are TRBV15 and TRBJ2-3; 9 nucleotides align to TRBD2. The germline gives CDR1 LNHNV, CDR2 YYDKDF (reference sequence). V lost 0 bases, J lost 7 bases, and 11 bases stayed unmatched. This CDR3 comprises 17 residues. The CDR3: CATSRDGRRGGGNTQYF. CDR3 in DNA: TGTGCCACCAGCAGAGATGGGAGGCGGGGGGGCGGAAATACGCAGTATTTT.

The chain links TRBV29-1 to TRBJ2-7; 10 bases are a match to TRBD2. Germline V lookup: CDR1 SQVTM, CDR2 ANQGSEA. CDR3 size: 15 residues. Trimming took 3 bases from V and 4 from J; bases not matched to a gene: 9. CDR3 sequence reads: CSVDAQREGGYEQYF. The CDR3 DNA is TGCAGCGTTGACGCCCAGCGGGAGGGGGGATACGAGCAGTACTTC.

The chain carries TRBV4-2 and TRBJ2-5; 8 bases fit TRBD2. The germline gives CDR1 LGHNA, CDR2 YNFKEQ. This CDR3 has 18 residues. V trimming: 1 base; J trimming: 4 bases; junction bases outside the gene matches: 14. The CDR3 loop reads CASSQAAASGGPGETQYF. CDR3 in DNA: TGTGCCAGCAGCCAAGCGGCGGCCAGCGGGGGCCCTGGAGAGACCCAGTACTTC.

The gene calls are TRBV19 and TRBJ1-6; the D is unclear. This CDR3 is built from 18 residues. V lost 3 bases to trimming and J lost 0 bases, with 15 bases between them. Germline V gives CDR1 LNHDA, CDR2 SQIVND (reference sequence). In DNA, the CDR3 is TGTGCCAGTAGTATCCGGCGGACCGGAGGCTCCTATAATTCACCCCTCCACTTT. Translated: CASSIRRTGGSYNSPLHF.

V and J are TRBV5-4 and TRBJ2-7; 8 nucleotides align to TRBD2. CDR1 is SGHNT and CDR2 is YYREEE in the germline V gene (reference sequence). Trimming cost V 4 bases and J 2 bases; bases outside gene matches: 8. The CDR3 has 15 residues. Here the CDR3 reads CASSQVLRGAYEQYF. CDR3 coding DNA: TGTGCCAGCAGCCAAGTTTTGCGGGGGGCCTACGAGCAGTACTTC.

This clone appeared once. The chain has TRBV5-8 and TRBJ2-3, with 8 nucleotides matching TRBD1. The CDR3 has 16 residues. Germline V lookup: CDR1 SGHTS, CDR2 YDEGEE. The V gene end was trimmed by 4 bases and the J gene end by 1 base; junction bases not matched to a gene: 8. The CDR3 coding sequence is TGTGCCAGCAGCCCAAGCCGACAGGGGCGCACAGATACGCAGTATTTT. Residues: CASSPSRQGRTDTQYF.

The chain has TRBV18 and TRBJ2-1, with D unclear. The CDR3 contains 12 residues. Germline loops: CDR1 KGHSH, CDR2 LQKENI. V was shortened by 3 bases and J by 7 bases, with 7 bases between the two germline ends. The CDR3 coding sequence is TGTGCCAGCTCACCCATACGTAATGAGCAGTTCTTC. Encoded protein: CASSPIRNEQFF. Complete variable domain (other parts from reference TRBV18 and TRBJ2-1): NAGVMQNPRHLVRRRGQEARLRCSPMKGHSHVYWYRQLPEEGLKFMVYLQKENIIDESGMPKERFSAEFPKEGPSILRIQQVVRGDSAAYFCASSPIRNEQFFGPGTRLTVL.

The gene calls are TRBV7-2 and TRBJ2-3; D may be TRBD2 (6 bases). The CDR3 contains 17 residues. V lost 6 bases and J lost 2, with 21 bases in between. Germline CDR1 SGHTA, CDR2 FQGNSA. The CDR3 DNA reads as TGTGCCAGCAGGGCCGGGGAGGTTCCGCTCTCCACAGATACGCAGTATTTT. Translation: CASRAGEVPLSTDTQYF.

This clone was detected once. This chain links TRBV7-8 with TRBJ1-5, with 7 bases lining up with TRBD1. Trimming at V came to 0 bases and at J to 0 bases, leaving 8 bases not matched to a gene. The germline gives CDR1 SGHVS, CDR2 FQNEAQ. The CDR3 spans 18 residues. DNA of the CDR3: TGTGCCAGCAGCTTAGCATATCAGGGGGGATATAGCAATCAGCCCCAGCATTTT. As protein: CASSLAYQGGYSNQPQHF.

The chain carries TRBV29-1 and TRBJ2-7, with 13 bases matching TRBD2. This CDR3 region has 13 residues. Germline V gene data show CDR1 as SQVTM and CDR2 as ANQGSEA. V lost 5 bases and J lost 6; bases outside the gene matches: 4. CDR3 amino acids: CSVPGTSGIEQYF. CDR3 sequence (DNA): TGCAGCGTTCCCGGGACTAGCGGGATCGAGCAGTACTTC.

V and J are TRBV18 and TRBJ1-5; 7 bases map to TRBD1. Trimming cost V 2 bases and J 9 bases; bases outside gene matches: 10. The CDR3 consists of 15 residues. CDR1 is KGHSH and CDR2 is LQKENI in the germline V gene. The CDR3 region has the DNA TGTGCCAGCTCACCATCGGGACAGCCCTCAGGGCCCCAGCATTTT. This sequence encodes CASSPSGQPSGPQHF.

The chain has TRBV9 and TRBJ2-7, with 7 bases aligning to TRBD1. The V and J ends lost 4 bases and 9 bases, in that order; junction bases with no gene match: 10. The germline gives CDR1 SGDLS, CDR2 YYNGEE. The CDR3 contains 13 residues. CDR3: CASSRQGSPTQYF. CDR3 bases: TGTGCCAGCAGCAGACAGGGAAGTCCGACGCAGTACTTC.

The V call is TRBV19, the J call TRBJ1-1; unclear D gene. Trimming stripped 9 bases from V and 1 base from J, with 9 bases between. CDR1 is LNHDA and CDR2 is SQIVND in the germline V gene (reference sequence). The CDR3 contains 12 residues. The CDR3 loop reads CASVRANTEAFF. CDR3 coding DNA: TGTGCCAGCGTCCGGGCGAACACTGAAGCTTTCTTT.

DNA for the CDR3: TGTGCCAGCTCACTGCAAGGACAGGGGTACAATGAGCAGTTCTTC. Translating gives CASSLQGQGYNEQFF. The chain has TRBV18 and TRBJ2-1, with 9 bases lining up with TRBD1. Per germline, CDR1 KGHSH and CDR2 LQKENI. The CDR3 consists of 15 residues. V lost 4 bases, J lost 4 bases, and 5 bases stayed unmatched.

This sequence joins TRBV19 and TRBJ1-2, with 10 bases lining up with TRBD1. The CDR3 runs to 15 residues. V trimming: 6 bases; J trimming: 2 bases; junction bases outside the gene matches: 6. Germline V gene data show CDR1 as LNHDA and CDR2 as SQIVND (reference sequence). The CDR3 nucleotides read TGTGCCAGTAGGAAACCGGGACAGGGGAACTATGGCTACACCTTC. It codes for CASRKPGQGNYGYTF.

The J gene is TRBJ1-1, the V gene TRBV19; TRBD1 is a possible D gene (6 bases). V gave up 3 bases and J gave up 7 bases, with 15 bases separating them. Germline CDR1 and CDR2: LNHDA and SQIVND (reference sequence). The CDR3 extends over 14 amino acids. The chain's CDR3 is CASSMVRRGGEAFF. The CDR3 DNA follows: TGTGCCAGTAGTATGGTCAGGAGGGGGGGTGAAGCTTTCTTT.

The J gene is TRBJ1-2, the V gene TRBV6-5; D is perhaps TRBD1 (5 bases). This CDR3 comprises 14 residues. Germline assignment: CDR1 MNHEY and CDR2 SVGAGI. The V and J ends lost 10 bases and 0 bases respectively, with 15 bases between them. CDR3 DNA: TGTGCCACGGGGAAGCCGGGGGCTAACTATGGCTACACCTTC. As protein: CATGKPGANYGYTF.